This paragraph reports one TCR beta chain. Its antigen is undetermined. This entry comes from a study of T cell responses to AZD1222 COVID-19 vaccine. Overall study findings and caveats: Clonal diversity was possibly underestimated, and the donors were mostly white British, with more females. CD4 TCRs associated with vaccination spanned spike, dominating at 160-218 and 743-854. Repertoires were obtained solely post-peak T cell response.

Repertoires were generated with immunoSEQ multiplex PCR, while TCRdb's copy carries only in-frame clones and drops some. Among over 100,000 clones listed, around 90% were seen once. The clonotype was recovered from an adult in good health. The specimen comprised peripheral blood, sampled on day 0 of MenACWY control vaccination.

The DNA of the CDR3 is TGTGCCAGCAGCCACCGGGACCCAGAGACCTACGAGCAGTACTTC. As protein: CASSHRDPETYEQYF. This rearrangement joins TRBV6-7 to TRBJ2-7; TRBD1 or TRBD2 may be the D gene (5 bases each). TRBV6-7 is assigned to the ORF class and has an uncertain function. This CDR3 contains 15 residues. Trimming pared 6 bases from V and 2 bases from J, leaving 17 bases between.